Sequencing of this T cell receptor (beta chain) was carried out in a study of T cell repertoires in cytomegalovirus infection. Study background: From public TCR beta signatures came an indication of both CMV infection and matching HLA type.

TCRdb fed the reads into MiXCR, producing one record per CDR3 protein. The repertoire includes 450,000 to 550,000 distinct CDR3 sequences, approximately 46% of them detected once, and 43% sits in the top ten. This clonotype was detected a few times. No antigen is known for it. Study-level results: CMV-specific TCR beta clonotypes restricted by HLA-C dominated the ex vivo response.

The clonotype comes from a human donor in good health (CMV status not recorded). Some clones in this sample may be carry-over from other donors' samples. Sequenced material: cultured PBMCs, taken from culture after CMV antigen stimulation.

The chain's CDR3 is CASSLRTLYGYTF. CDR3 sequence (DNA): TGTGCCAGCAGTTTAAGGACACTCTATGGCTACACCTTC. The chain employs TRBV12-3 or TRBV12-4 and TRBJ1-2; tentatively, D is TRBD1 (5 bases). This CDR3 is 13 amino acids long. Trimming took off 2 bases at V and 4 bases at J, with 8 bases between the two ends.